This record covers a single T cell receptor (beta chain). This specimen belongs to a study of blood T cell repertoires in COVID-19. Study-level background: T cells, B-cell-depleted T cells, or PBMCs supplied cDNA or gDNA.

The method was immunoSEQ multiplex PCR; TCRdb's version includes in-frame clones alone and lacks a portion of them. In the table there are 250,000 or so clones, 75% to 90% of which are singletons. CDR1 is MNHEY, CDR2 SMNVEV, per germline (reference sequence). CDR3 length: 14 residues. V was shortened by 1 base and J by 4 bases, with 11 bases between the two germline ends. Recruitment covered under 25 US areas and drew participants whose ages spanned roughly 18 to 100 years. Cohort assignment relied on participant-reported clinical history. This sequence joins TRBV27 and TRBJ2-7; D not resolved. This receptor was obtained from a man in his fifties who had been exposed to COVID-19. The specimen sequenced was PBMCs or T cells enriched from blood (not recorded which). The CDR3 sequence: CASSLYYKSYEQYF. As DNA, the CDR3 is TGTGCCAGCAGTTTATACTACAAGTCGTACGAGCAGTACTTC.